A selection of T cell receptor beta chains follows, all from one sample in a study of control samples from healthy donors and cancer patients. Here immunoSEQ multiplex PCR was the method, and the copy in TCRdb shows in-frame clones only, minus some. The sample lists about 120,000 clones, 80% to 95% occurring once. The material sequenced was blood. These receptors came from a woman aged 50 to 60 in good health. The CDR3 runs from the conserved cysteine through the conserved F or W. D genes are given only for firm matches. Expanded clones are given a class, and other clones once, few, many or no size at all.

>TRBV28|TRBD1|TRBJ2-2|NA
TGTGCCAGCGCTTCCCACAGGGGGCTTGCCGGGGAGCTGTTTTTT
CASASHRGLAGELFF
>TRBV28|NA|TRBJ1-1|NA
TGTGCCAGCAGAAAAAATACGCCCGCGGCTGAAGCTTTCTTT
CASRKNTPAAEAFF
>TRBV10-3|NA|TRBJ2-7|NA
TGTGCCATCAGTGAGAAGGGGTTGGGTTTAGCTAGTTTGCGCGAGCAGTACTTC
CAISEKGLGLASLREQYF
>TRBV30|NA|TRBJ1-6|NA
TGTGCCTGGGACGCAAGTCCCAATTCACCCCTCCACTTT
CAWDASPNSPLHF
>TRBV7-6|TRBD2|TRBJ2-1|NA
TGTGCCAGCAGCTCCCTAGGGCGGGGGGGCCGCAATGAGCAGTTCTTC
CASSSLGRGGRNEQFF
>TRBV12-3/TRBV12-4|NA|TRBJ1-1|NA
TGTGCCTCGAAAATCTTGGCGGACACTGAAGCTTTCTTT
CASKILADTEAFF
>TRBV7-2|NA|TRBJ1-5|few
TGTGCCAGCAGCCGGGAGGATAATCAGCCCCAGCATTTT
CASSREDNQPQHF
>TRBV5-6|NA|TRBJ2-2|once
TGTGCCAGCAGCTTGCCCGGGGAGCTGTTTTTT
CASSLPGELFF
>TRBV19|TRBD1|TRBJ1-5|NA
TGTGCCAGTAGACAGGGGGCTTATAGCAATCAGCCCCAGCATTTT
CASRQGAYSNQPQHF
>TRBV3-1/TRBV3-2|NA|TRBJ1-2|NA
TGTGCCAGCAGCCAAGCGGCGGGTAACTATGGCTACACCTTC
CASSQAAGNYGYTF
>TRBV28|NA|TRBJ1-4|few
TGTGCCAGCAGTACCCTCGGGGGGGGGAGTGAAAAACTGTTTTTT
CASSTLGGGSEKLFF
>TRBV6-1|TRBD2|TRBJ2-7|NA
TGTGCCAGCAGTGAAAGTCGGGGGGGATCGGATGAGCAGTACTTC
CASSESRGGSDEQYF
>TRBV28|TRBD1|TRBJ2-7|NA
TGTGCCAGCAGTTTATTGGGCCAGGGGGTCTTGGAGCAGTACTTC
CASSLLGQGVLEQYF
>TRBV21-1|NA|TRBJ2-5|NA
TGTGCCAGCAGCAGTCGGTCGCGGGGGAGAAGACAAGAGACCCAGTACTTC
CASSSRSRGRRQETQYF
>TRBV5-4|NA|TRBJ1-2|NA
TGTGCCAGCAGCTTGGAAGTCGACAGGCAGGCTAACTATGGCTACACCTTC
CASSLEVDRQANYGYTF